This is a list of T cell receptor beta chains from one sample in a study of regulatory T cells. The table came from immunoSEQ multiplex PCR; TCRdb's copy has only in-frame clones and leaves some out. The table includes around 15,000 clones, about 92% detected once. The sequenced material came from CD8+ T cells sorted from blood. All receptors derive from a person aged 18 to 30 with CD3G deficiency. Both conserved end residues are trimmed from each CDR3. Each record gives: D gene, V gene, CDR3 protein. A D gene is named only where the DNA matches it firmly.

d_call: -; v_call: TRBV19; cdr3_aa: ASSMFGGDPNSPLH
d_call: TRBD1; v_call: TRBV9; cdr3_aa: ASSPSGQPNTEAF
d_call: TRBD1; v_call: TRBV19; cdr3_aa: ASSIDRTGGFNTEAF
d_call: -; v_call: TRBV27; cdr3_aa: ASSGLRGHGYT
d_call: TRBD1; v_call: TRBV5-1; cdr3_aa: ASSLEGQGPYGYT
d_call: TRBD1; v_call: TRBV7-2; cdr3_aa: ASSLGTEIYYEQY
d_call: -; v_call: TRBV19; cdr3_aa: ASSPGQFMYTEAF
d_call: -; v_call: TRBV7-9; cdr3_aa: ASSLGGVRETQY
d_call: -; v_call: TRBV19; cdr3_aa: ASSIFGPNYGYT
d_call: TRBD1; v_call: TRBV10-3; cdr3_aa: AISEGGGQGYT
d_call: -; v_call: TRBV4-2; cdr3_aa: ASSQDDQADGSEKLF
d_call: -; v_call: TRBV5-4; cdr3_aa: ASSFSNEQF
d_call: -; v_call: TRBV30; cdr3_aa: AWILNTEAF
d_call: -; v_call: TRBV21-1; cdr3_aa: ASSSSGTGNTEAF
d_call: TRBD1; v_call: TRBV4-1; cdr3_aa: ASSQGQGASKNIQY
d_call: -; v_call: TRBV9; cdr3_aa: ASREEWDGYT
d_call: -; v_call: TRBV2; cdr3_aa: ASSSISDEQY
d_call: TRBD2; v_call: TRBV30; cdr3_aa: AWKGFRGVNTGELF
d_call: -; v_call: TRBV6-1; cdr3_aa: ASSEVPSVATEAF
d_call: TRBD2; v_call: TRBV5-1; cdr3_aa: ASSLDSAGDSGELF
d_call: -; v_call: TRBV30; cdr3_aa: AWTDREAEQY
d_call: -; v_call: TRBV9; cdr3_aa: ASSVYGLGEPLH
d_call: -; v_call: TRBV6-6; cdr3_aa: ASSYGTPNSPLH
d_call: -; v_call: TRBV27; cdr3_aa: ASSPRGLVWNIQY
d_call: TRBD1; v_call: TRBV29-1; cdr3_aa: RSGTVSYNEQF
d_call: -; v_call: TRBV6-1; cdr3_aa: ASRGTGIVGELF